This is a list of T cell receptor beta chains from one sample in a study of blood T cell repertoires in COVID-19. The data were produced by immunoSEQ multiplex PCR, yet TCRdb's version contains in-frame clones alone and is incomplete. Of around 180,000 clones detected, 82% appear once; the ten largest clones hold 10%. Input material: peripheral blood. The receptors stem from a woman of 80 years or more with active or convalescent COVID-19. Each CDR3 is given with its conserved first and last residue. D genes are given only for firm matches. Not every row has a clone size; where given, it reads once, few, many or a size class.

v_call: TRBV4-1
j_call: TRBJ1-2
d_call: TRBD1
clone_size: NA
cdr3_nt: TGCGCCAGCAGCCAACCCTGGACAGGGAAAAACTATGGCTACACCTTC
cdr3_aa: CASSQPWTGKNYGYTF

v_call: TRBV4-2
j_call: TRBJ1-1
d_call: NA
clone_size: few
cdr3_nt: TGTGCCAGCAGCCAAGAGAGGACTAGGGCCACTGAAGCTTTCTTT
cdr3_aa: CASSQERTRATEAFF

v_call: TRBV27
j_call: TRBJ2-7
d_call: TRBD2
clone_size: NA
cdr3_nt: TGTGCCAGCAGTTTGGGACTAGCGGGAGTCGAGCAGTACTTC
cdr3_aa: CASSLGLAGVEQYF

v_call: TRBV7-9
j_call: TRBJ1-1
d_call: NA
clone_size: few
cdr3_nt: TGTGCCAGCAGATCAGGACAGTCGGCTTTCTTT
cdr3_aa: CASRSGQSAFF

v_call: TRBV4-1
j_call: TRBJ1-2
d_call: NA
clone_size: NA
cdr3_nt: TGCGCCAGCAGCCGAGAACAGGGTTTGTTAGGAGGCTACACCTTC
cdr3_aa: CASSREQGLLGGYTF

v_call: TRBV27
j_call: TRBJ2-5
d_call: NA
clone_size: NA
cdr3_nt: TGTGCCAGCAGTTTTTGGCGCGGAGTGACGGGAGCGCGGGAGACCCAGTACTTC
cdr3_aa: CASSFWRGVTGARETQYF

v_call: TRBV4-1
j_call: TRBJ1-1
d_call: NA
clone_size: few
cdr3_nt: TGCGCCAGCAGCCTGGTGCGGGCCGCGACGCAAGCTTTCTTT
cdr3_aa: CASSLVRAATQAFF

v_call: TRBV2
j_call: TRBJ2-5
d_call: NA
clone_size: NA
cdr3_nt: TGTGCCAGCAACGGCGGAGCAGGGGGGCAAGAGACCCAGTACTTC
cdr3_aa: CASNGGAGGQETQYF

v_call: TRBV5-1
j_call: TRBJ2-1
d_call: TRBD2
clone_size: NA
cdr3_nt: TGCGCCAGCAGCTTGTCCGGGACTACCTACAATGAGCAGTTCTTC
cdr3_aa: CASSLSGTTYNEQFF

v_call: TRBV10-3
j_call: TRBJ1-1
d_call: NA
clone_size: NA
cdr3_nt: TGTGCCATGGGGGGGGGATTTCACACTGAAGCTTTCTTT
cdr3_aa: CAMGGGFHTEAFF

v_call: TRBV30
j_call: TRBJ1-4
d_call: NA
clone_size: NA
cdr3_nt: TGTGCCTGGAGTGTACCGGGTGGTAATGAAAAACTGTTTTTT
cdr3_aa: CAWSVPGGNEKLFF

v_call: TRBV27
j_call: TRBJ1-5
d_call: NA
clone_size: NA
cdr3_nt: TGTGCCAGCAGTTCCGGGGGATCCGGCGGTCAGCCCCAGCATTTT
cdr3_aa: CASSSGGSGGQPQHF

v_call: TRBV7-9
j_call: TRBJ1-2
d_call: NA
clone_size: NA
cdr3_nt: TGTGCCAGCAGCTCGGACCGTTCGGGGGGCTACACCTTC
cdr3_aa: CASSSDRSGGYTF

v_call: TRBV5-1
j_call: TRBJ2-2
d_call: TRBD1
clone_size: NA
cdr3_nt: TGCGCCAGCAGCTTGCAGGTGCCAGGGGGCCGTCCCGGGGAGCTGTTTTTT
cdr3_aa: CASSLQVPGGRPGELFF

v_call: TRBV5-3
j_call: TRBJ2-2
d_call: NA
clone_size: NA
cdr3_nt: TGTGCCAGAAGTCGCGCAGGGGGGGAGCTGTTTTTT
cdr3_aa: CARSRAGGELFF

v_call: TRBV12-3/TRBV12-4
j_call: TRBJ2-7
d_call: NA
clone_size: NA
cdr3_nt: TGTGCCAGCAGTTTGGAGGGCTACGAGCAGTACTTC
cdr3_aa: CASSLEGYEQYF

v_call: TRBV3-1/TRBV3-2
j_call: TRBJ1-5
d_call: NA
clone_size: NA
cdr3_nt: TGTGCCAGCAGCCCATTTTCCGGGATGGGCGATCAGCCCCAGCATTTT
cdr3_aa: CASSPFSGMGDQPQHF

v_call: TRBV9
j_call: TRBJ1-2
d_call: NA
clone_size: NA
cdr3_nt: TGTGCCAGCAGCGTGACCCCAGGCGTTGATGGCTACACCTTC
cdr3_aa: CASSVTPGVDGYTF

v_call: TRBV5-5
j_call: TRBJ1-5
d_call: TRBD1
clone_size: NA
cdr3_nt: TGTGCCAGCAGCCGGGAGGACAGGGCTAGCAATCAGCCCCAGCATTTT
cdr3_aa: CASSREDRASNQPQHF

v_call: TRBV5-6
j_call: TRBJ1-1
d_call: NA
clone_size: few
cdr3_nt: TGTGCCAGCAGCCCCTGGACAGTGAACACTGAAGCTTTCTTT
cdr3_aa: CASSPWTVNTEAFF

v_call: TRBV11-3
j_call: TRBJ2-7
d_call: TRBD1
clone_size: NA
cdr3_nt: TGTGCCAGCAGCCACAGACAGGGGGCATTTGGCGAGCAGTACTTC
cdr3_aa: CASSHRQGAFGEQYF

v_call: TRBV9
j_call: TRBJ2-1
d_call: NA
clone_size: NA
cdr3_nt: TGTGCCAGCAGCGTAGTTGGGGGCCATGAGCAGTTCTTC
cdr3_aa: CASSVVGGHEQFF

v_call: TRBV6-5
j_call: TRBJ2-1
d_call: TRBD2
clone_size: NA
cdr3_nt: TGTGCCAGCAGCGGGAGGAGGAATGAGCAGTTCTTC
cdr3_aa: CASSGRRNEQFF

v_call: TRBV25-1
j_call: TRBJ2-3
d_call: TRBD2
clone_size: NA
cdr3_nt: TGCGCCAGCGGATCCACCGGGGGGAGTTCGCAGTATTTT
cdr3_aa: CASGSTGGSSQYF

v_call: TRBV2
j_call: TRBJ1-1
d_call: NA
clone_size: NA
cdr3_nt: TGTGCCACAGCGGGCCAGACGAGGTCGGGCACTGAAGCTTTCTTT
cdr3_aa: CATAGQTRSGTEAFF

v_call: TRBV9
j_call: TRBJ2-5
d_call: NA
clone_size: NA
cdr3_nt: TGTGCCAGCAGCGGCCGACAGGGGGGTAGCGGGAGATTACAAGAGACCCAGTACTTC
cdr3_aa: CASSGRQGGSGRLQETQYF

v_call: TRBV11-2
j_call: TRBJ2-7
d_call: NA
clone_size: NA
cdr3_nt: TGTGCCAGCAGCCGTGCGGGCTACGAGCAGTACTTC
cdr3_aa: CASSRAGYEQYF

v_call: TRBV2
j_call: TRBJ2-5
d_call: TRBD2
clone_size: few
cdr3_nt: TGTGCCAGCAGTGGACTAGCGGAAGAGACCCAGTACTTC
cdr3_aa: CASSGLAEETQYF

v_call: TRBV19
j_call: TRBJ2-2
d_call: NA
clone_size: NA
cdr3_nt: TGTGCCAGTAGTATAGTGATCACCAAGGGGGGGGAGCTGTTTTTT
cdr3_aa: CASSIVITKGGELFF

v_call: TRBV5-1
j_call: TRBJ1-1
d_call: TRBD1
clone_size: few
cdr3_nt: TGCGCCAGCAGCTTTACAGGGGTCACTGAAGCTTTCTTT
cdr3_aa: CASSFTGVTEAFF

v_call: TRBV28
j_call: TRBJ2-1
d_call: NA
clone_size: NA
cdr3_nt: TGTGCCAGCACCCTCAGGGGGTCGCGGGGCTACAATGAGCAGTTCTTC
cdr3_aa: CASTLRGSRGYNEQFF

v_call: TRBV3-1/TRBV3-2
j_call: TRBJ2-1
d_call: NA
clone_size: NA
cdr3_nt: TGTGCCAGCAGCCCGTACGTAAGACCCCCGGGGAATGAGCAGTTCTTC
cdr3_aa: CASSPYVRPPGNEQFF

v_call: TRBV2
j_call: TRBJ2-1
d_call: TRBD2
clone_size: few
cdr3_nt: TGTGCCAGCACCGTAGAGGGGACTAGTTTCGATGAGCAGTTCTTC
cdr3_aa: CASTVEGTSFDEQFF

v_call: TRBV18
j_call: TRBJ2-1
d_call: NA
clone_size: NA
cdr3_nt: TGTGCCAGCTCACCTCAGGGCACCGGTGAGCAGTTCTTC
cdr3_aa: CASSPQGTGEQFF

v_call: TRBV5-1
j_call: TRBJ1-4
d_call: NA
clone_size: NA
cdr3_nt: TGCGCCAGCAGCTTGGGGCAGGGGAATGAAAAACTGTTTTTT
cdr3_aa: CASSLGQGNEKLFF

v_call: TRBV6-1
j_call: TRBJ2-5
d_call: TRBD2
clone_size: NA
cdr3_nt: TGTGCCAGCAGTGATGGCGGGGAGGGAGAGACCCAGTACTTC
cdr3_aa: CASSDGGEGETQYF

v_call: TRBV9
j_call: TRBJ2-3
d_call: NA
clone_size: NA
cdr3_nt: TGTGCCAGCAGCGTAGTTGGAGGGTTCGTCGCAGATACGCAGTATTTT
cdr3_aa: CASSVVGGFVADTQYF

v_call: TRBV11-2
j_call: TRBJ1-3
d_call: NA
clone_size: NA
cdr3_nt: TGTGCCAGCAGCTCCTCGAGAGTACCTGGAAACACCATATATTTT
cdr3_aa: CASSSSRVPGNTIYF

v_call: TRBV2
j_call: TRBJ1-5
d_call: NA
clone_size: few
cdr3_nt: TGTGCCAGCAGTCCTACGACAGGCCTTAGCAATCAGCCCCAGCATTTT
cdr3_aa: CASSPTTGLSNQPQHF

v_call: TRBV6-1
j_call: TRBJ1-3
d_call: NA
clone_size: NA
cdr3_nt: TGTGCCAGCAGTGAAAACAGGGCGTACGGAAACACCATATATTTT
cdr3_aa: CASSENRAYGNTIYF

v_call: TRBV5-1
j_call: TRBJ2-2
d_call: TRBD1
clone_size: few
cdr3_nt: TGCGCCAGCAGCTTAAGGGGGCAGGACGGGGAGCTGTTTTTT
cdr3_aa: CASSLRGQDGELFF

v_call: TRBV5-1
j_call: TRBJ2-3
d_call: TRBD2
clone_size: NA
cdr3_nt: TGCGCCAGCAGCCCACTAGCGGGAGAAGATACGCAGTATTTT
cdr3_aa: CASSPLAGEDTQYF

v_call: TRBV28
j_call: TRBJ1-1
d_call: NA
clone_size: NA
cdr3_nt: TGTGCCAGCGCCGAGCTGAACACTGAAGCTTTCTTT
cdr3_aa: CASAELNTEAFF

v_call: TRBV30
j_call: TRBJ2-5
d_call: TRBD2
clone_size: NA
cdr3_nt: TGTGCCTGGAGCTTGGGACTAGCGGGAGTAAAGGAGACCCAGTACTTC
cdr3_aa: CAWSLGLAGVKETQYF

v_call: TRBV7-3
j_call: TRBJ1-2
d_call: NA
clone_size: NA
cdr3_nt: TGTGCCAGCAGCTTACTTGGGGGCTTTGGCTACACCTTC
cdr3_aa: CASSLLGGFGYTF

v_call: TRBV5-4
j_call: TRBJ2-7
d_call: TRBD1
clone_size: NA
cdr3_nt: TGTGCCAGCAGCCGTAACAGGGGGCGGGCGTGGGAGCAGTACTTC
cdr3_aa: CASSRNRGRAWEQYF

v_call: TRBV3-1/TRBV3-2
j_call: TRBJ2-5
d_call: NA
clone_size: few
cdr3_nt: TGTGCCAGCAGCCATATCGGCAGGGCGCAAGAGACCCAGTACTTC
cdr3_aa: CASSHIGRAQETQYF

v_call: TRBV27
j_call: TRBJ1-6
d_call: NA
clone_size: NA
cdr3_nt: TGTGCCAGCAGTTTACGAGGATACTCCTATAATTCACCCCTCCACTTT
cdr3_aa: CASSLRGYSYNSPLHF